The clone carrying this TCR beta chain came up a few times. Its specificity is unknown. Read sequence stops 3 residues before the CDR3 end, and the germline J gene provides the missing end. The record originates from a study of T cell clonality in common variable immunodeficiency. Findings of the study overall: Compared with healthy controls, CVID subjects showed increased TCRbeta clonality, mostly in about a third. Fewer deletions and N-nucleotide insertions were reportedly seen in common variable immunodeficiency TCR beta sequences.

Profiled with immunoSEQ multiplex PCR; TCRdb holds only in-frame clones, not every one. This sample carries roughly 32,000 clones, none of them present only once. Trimming took off 3 bases at V and 3 bases at J, with 11 bases between the two ends. The germline V gene has CDR1 SGHNT and CDR2 YENEEA. The CDR3 is 15 residues long. The rearrangement uses TRBV11-3 and TRBJ1-4; a weak D match, TRBD1 (5 bases). The receptor comes from a person between 18 and 70 years old in good health. Sequenced material: peripheral blood mononuclear cells. The covered CDR3 bases are TGTGCCAGCAGCTTGAGGGCGGGGGCTAATGAAAAA. Protein product: CASSLRAGANEK. The complete CDR3 sequence is CASSLRAGANEKLFF.